This TCR beta chain is drawn from a study of T-cell reconstitution after alpha-beta-depleted transplantation in children (dated by TCRdb to the mid-2010s). Background on the whole study: Using TCR repertoire profiling, the study quantitatively followed how T-cell immune reconstitution unfolded in children after TCRalphabeta/CD19-depleted allogeneic hematopoietic cell transplantation.

Beyond this particular receptor, the publication reports: Apparently early alphabetaT-cell count recovery about two months after transplant reportedly relied on only several hundred rapidly expanded clones derived from non-depleted graft cells. In some patients, the high TCRbeta diversity seen at day 60 was put down to recipient T cells and intrathymic progenitors that had survived conditioning. The frequencies of hyperexpanded clones fell over the following months, and after one year, T-cell counts and TCRbeta diversity were mostly attributed to newly produced T cells.

Libraries were prepared through PCR. TCRdb records Illumina HiSeq 2500 as the sequencer. TCR library preparation used molecular barcoding, with unique molecular identifiers applied to normalize quantification of the TCRbeta repertoire. The raw public reads went through TCRdb reprocessing: fastp at Q25, MiXCR clone calling, in-frame beta chains kept. Rows merge per CDR3 protein into single entries with the most common DNA and genes. For this sample the table gives about 980,000 distinct CDR3 sequences, of which about 29% were detected only once. Clones ranked in the top ten supply about 28% of the sample. Per the publication, the treatment or condition label means: allogeneic hematopoietic cell transplantation with graft depleted of TCRalphabeta T cells and CD19 B cells. The children who served as transplant recipients had been given grafts of TCRalphabeta/CD19-depleted allogeneic hematopoietic cells.

From cysteine to phenylalanine, the CDR3 is 14 amino acids long. The kept DNA is CDR3 alone, 42 bases in frame from the first base. CDR1 and CDR2 are drawn from the germline V gene: MNHNS, SASEGT. V drops 4 bases and J drops 6 bases, leaving 16 bases in between. This clonotype occurred a few times. The target of this receptor is not known. Per-base quality was not reported, and no clone a single base away is much larger than it. Recombination linked TRBV6-1 to TRBJ2-7; the D gene lacks a confident call. The material sequenced was PBMCs, mostly from graft donor cells, taken 360 days after TCRalphabeta/CD19-depleted stem cell transplant. This receptor was obtained from a boy younger than two who had a stem cell transplant for SCID, so the T cells may come from the graft donor. Read as DNA, the sequence is TGTGCCAGCAGTGCGACTCTGATGAGTGGCGAGCAGTACTTC. Its protein product is CASSATLMSGEQYF.